The present entry profiles one T cell receptor (beta chain) with its context. The clone's antigen remains unknown. The record has no base qualities; no much larger clone is one base away. The data were obtained in a study of CD4 and CD8 cells across lung adenocarcinoma regions (dated by TCRdb to the late 2010s). As for the study more broadly: The study compared tumor centers with tumor margins to examine intratumor heterogeneity of the T cell receptor repertoire.

Donors were patients with localized lung adenocarcinoma, a subtype of non-small cell lung cancer. These samples came from the margins of localized lung adenocarcinomas. For TCR repertoire analysis, CD8+ T cells from tumor tissue were profiled separately from CD4+ T cells. The library was made by PCR. TCRdb records HiSeq X Ten as the sequencer. TCRdb reprocessed the public reads (quality trimming at Q25 with fastp, clone calling with MiXCR) and kept in-frame beta chains. Each CDR3 protein appears once, grouped with its most common genes and DNA. The sample yields around 10,000 distinct CDR3 sequences; under 50% were counted once. The top ten hold 30% to 40% of the sample. The sequence derives from a male donor with lung adenocarcinoma. The CD4 and CD8 labels of this study may be unreliable. The sequencing input was CD8+ T cells from the margin of a lung tumor. Per the publication, the cell subset or site label means: tumor margin region.

The CDR3 protein sequence reads: CASSQGLTNYEQYF. The nucleotide sequence is TGTGCCAGCAGCCAAGGGTTGACTAATTACGAGCAGTACTTC. Rearrangement joined TRBV3-1 to TRBJ2-1; the D gene is possibly TRBD2, with 5 bases matching. Matching the DNA end better, TRBJ2-7 makes the J call doubtful. From a lookup of the germline V gene (reference sequence), CDR1 and CDR2 are LGHDT and YNNKEL. The CDR3 runs 14 residues from the cysteine to the phenylalanine. Just the 42-base CDR3 DNA is kept, in frame starting at base 1.